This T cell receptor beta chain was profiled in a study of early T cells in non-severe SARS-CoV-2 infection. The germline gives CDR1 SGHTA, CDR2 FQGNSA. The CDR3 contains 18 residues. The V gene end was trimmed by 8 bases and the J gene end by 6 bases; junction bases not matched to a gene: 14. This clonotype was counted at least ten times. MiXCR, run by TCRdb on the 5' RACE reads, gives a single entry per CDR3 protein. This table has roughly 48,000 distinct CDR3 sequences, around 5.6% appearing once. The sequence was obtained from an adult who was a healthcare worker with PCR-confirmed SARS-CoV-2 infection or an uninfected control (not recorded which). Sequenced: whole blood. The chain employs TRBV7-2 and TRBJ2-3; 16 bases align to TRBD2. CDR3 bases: TGTGCCAGCCGGAAACACGGGACTAGCGGGAGGGCCGCGGATACGCAGTATTTT. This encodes CASRKHGTSGRAADTQYF.